The T cell receptor (beta chain) under discussion was sequenced for a study of blood T cell repertoires in COVID-19. The overall study: The United States, Italy and Spain provided the acute and convalescent COVID-19 samples.

The trim removed 0 bases at V and 8 bases at J, leaving 6 bases unmatched. This CDR3 region has 15 residues. Germline loops: CDR1 LGHDT, CDR2 YNNKEL (reference sequence). Per the study methods: Estimated nucleated cell counts came from reference gene primer amplification. TCRdb's copy holds only in-frame clones and misses some; the assay was immunoSEQ multiplex PCR. V and J calls and clone size are given by that table; D and trimming were obtained from the DNA. The data hold fewer than 250,000 clones, with 75% to 85% observed a single time. The genes are TRBV3-1 (or the pseudogene TRBV3-2) and TRBJ2-1, with 8 bases aligning to TRBD1. The material sequenced was peripheral blood. This clonotype was sampled from a woman in her forties or fifties with acute or convalescent COVID-19. CDR3 sequence reads: CASSQEDRDLDEQFF. Written as DNA, the CDR3 is TGTGCCAGCAGCCAAGAGGACAGGGATTTGGATGAGCAGTTCTTC.